These 21 T cell receptor beta chains were all obtained from the same sample, sequenced in a study of low-dose radiotherapy and immunotherapy resistance in tumors. Time point of the sample: after trial treatment. The treatment: LDRT plus nivolumab, ipilimumab, low-dose cyclophosphamide and aspirin (RACIN trial). Priming of first-strand cDNA relied on TRAV- and TRBV-specific primers (covering alpha and beta chains). A roughly 22-cycle PCR with a constant-region primer and V-primer adapter amplified TCRs. TCRdb re-derived calls from the reads in MiXCR, one entry per CDR3 protein. Of around 80,000 distinct CDR3 sequences in the sample, around 17% were seen once. The sequences come from PBMCs, collected after low-dose radiotherapy plus immunotherapy. Receptor source: a male donor with prostate cancer.

This clonotype was observed at least ten times. The CDR3 loop is CASSQGSAGVSNEQFF. CDR3 nucleotide sequence: TGTGCCAGCAGCCAAGGGTCAGCGGGAGTATCCAATGAGCAGTTCTTC. This rearrangement joins TRBV3-1 to TRBJ2-1; 8 bases are shared with TRBD2. The V gene's germline CDR1 is LGHDT and CDR2 YNNKEL (reference sequence). This CDR3 is 16 amino acids long. The V segment lost 1 base and the J segment 6 bases; nucleotides outside the gene matches: 8.

In its sample, this clonotype was seen many times. This chain joins TRBV7-2 and TRBJ2-7; D unclear. The V gene's germline CDR1 is SGHTA and CDR2 FQGNSA. The V end was cut by 5 bases, the J end by 3 bases, with 11 bases between. This CDR3 has 13 amino acids. CDR3 in DNA: TGTGCCAGCAGCCCCGCGGTGATCTACGAGCAGTACTTC. Its translation: CASSPAVIYEQYF.

The sample holds many counts of this clonotype. J is TRBJ2-1 and V is TRBV20-1, with TRBD2 matching over 9 bases. J was trimmed by 8 bases and V by 4 bases; bases with no gene match: 6. The CDR3 extends over 13 amino acids. Germline CDR1 DFQATT, CDR2 SNEGSKA (reference sequence). The CDR3 protein is CSAIAGVMDEQFF. The CDR3 coding sequence is TGCAGTGCTATAGCGGGAGTGATGGATGAGCAGTTCTTC.

This clonotype was recorded many times. This chain connects TRBV10-3 to TRBJ2-3, with D tentatively TRBD2 (5 bases). Trimming took 11 bases from V and 2 from J, leaving 17 bases between them. CDR1 ENHRY and CDR2 SYGVKD come from the germline V gene. There are 14 residues in the CDR3. The CDR3 sequence is CAARGAEFTDTQYF. The CDR3 bases are TGTGCCGCCCGAGGAGCGGAGTTCACAGATACGCAGTATTTT.

This clonotype was recorded at least ten times. The chain recombines TRBV24-1 with TRBJ2-2; TRBD2 matches at 15 bases. The CDR3 sequence is 18 residues long. J was trimmed by 5 bases and V by 1 base; bases with no gene match: 4. CDR1 and CDR2 (germline): KGHDR, SFDVKD. The CDR3 region has the DNA TGTGCCACCAGTGATTTTAACGGACTAGCGGGAGGGACCGGGGAGCTGTTTTTT. This gives the protein CATSDFNGLAGGTGELFF.

This clonotype was observed at least ten times. The CDR3 DNA reads TGTGCCAGCATCCGGGATCCGACTAGCGGCTCCTACGAGCAGTACTTC. Amino acid sequence: CASIRDPTSGSYEQYF. The chain employs TRBV7-2 and TRBJ2-7; 9 bases map to TRBD2. The V segment lost 7 bases and the J segment 0 bases; nucleotides outside the gene matches: 10. The length of the CDR3 is 16 residues. The germline CDR1 and CDR2 sequences are SGHTA and FQGNSA.

Concerning this clonotype: With a far larger clone one base away, a read error is the likely cause. The rearrangement uses TRBV4-2 and TRBJ2-7; 7 nucleotides agree with TRBD1. Unmatched junction bases numbered 3, after V lost 5 bases and J lost 2 bases. The CDR3 loop spans 13 amino acids. CDR1 is LGHNA and CDR2 is YNFKEQ in the germline V gene. The CDR3 spells CASSTGDAYEQYF. The CDR3 bases are TGTGCCAGCAGCACAGGGGACGCCTACGAGCAGTACTTC.

This clonotype came up many times. This sequence joins TRBV20-1 and TRBJ2-3, with 7 bases identical to TRBD2. V shed 2 bases and J 4 bases; nucleotides not matched to a gene: 9. The CDR3 runs to 15 residues. Germline CDR1 is DFQATT and CDR2 is SNEGSKA (reference sequence). The CDR3, as DNA: TGCAGTGCTAGAAAGGCCGCGGGAGTGCCAGATACGCAGTATTTT. This sequence encodes CSARKAAGVPDTQYF.

This clonotype was seen more than once but under ten times. The rearrangement uses TRBV19 and TRBJ1-5, with D hard to call. This CDR3 region has 14 residues. Per the germline V gene, CDR1 is LNHDA and CDR2 is SQIVND (reference sequence). Deletions cut 7 bases from V and 0 bases from J, with 10 bases between. The CDR3 DNA sequence: TGTGCCAGTACCGATCAGGTTAGCAATCAGCCCCAGCATTTT. Translation: CASTDQVSNQPQHF.

This clonotype has at least ten counts. The chain couples TRBV28 to TRBJ2-7; TRBD2 matches 7 bases. The V segment lost 1 base and the J segment 7 bases; nucleotides outside the gene matches: 7. The CDR3 contains 14 residues. Germline values: CDR1 MDHEN, CDR2 SYDVKM. Written as DNA, the CDR3 is TGTGCCAGCAGTTTATTGGGGGGGGTGGGAGAGCAGTACTTC. Protein: CASSLLGGVGEQYF.

This clonotype was counted at least ten times. The chain is built from TRBV28 and TRBJ2-1; D not certain. The ends were cut back, 1 base at V and 5 bases at J, with 6 bases in the middle. This CDR3 has 13 amino acids. Germline values: CDR1 MDHEN, CDR2 SYDVKM. CDR3 in DNA: TGTGCCAGCAGTTTATACCGGGACAATGAGCAGTTCTTC. This encodes CASSLYRDNEQFF. The full variable domain, with the rest looked up from reference TRBV28 and TRBJ2-1, is DVKVTQSSRYLVKRTGEKVFLECVQDMDHENMFWYRQDPGLGLRLIYFSYDVKMKEKGDIPEGYSVSREKKERFSLILESASTNQTSMYLCASSLYRDNEQFFGPGTRLTVL.

This clonotype occurred many times. The chain links TRBV7-2 to TRBJ2-2; possibly TRBD2 for D (5 bases). CDR1 and CDR2 from the germline V gene are SGHTA and FQGNSA. V was clipped by 3 bases and J by 6 bases, with 11 bases between them. The CDR3 spans 14 residues. This CDR3 reads CASSFRLGAGELFF. The CDR3 bases are TGTGCCAGCAGCTTCCGTTTGGGAGCCGGGGAGCTGTTTTTT.

The sample holds many counts of this clonotype. The V gene is TRBV20-1, the J gene TRBJ2-7, with D possibly being TRBD1 or TRBD2 (5 bases each). The CDR3 is 14 amino acids. Per germline, CDR1 DFQATT and CDR2 SNEGSKA (reference sequence). Trimming took 0 bases from V and 0 from J, leaving 9 bases between them. CDR3 nucleotide sequence: TGCAGTGCTAGAGAGGCAGGGACCTCCTACGAGCAGTACTTC. Translating it yields CSAREAGTSYEQYF.

In its sample, this clonotype was seen many times. J is TRBJ2-7 and V is TRBV5-4; D gene uncertain. From germline, CDR1 is SGHNT and CDR2 YYREEE (reference sequence). The V end was cut by 2 bases, the J end by 0 bases, with 0 bases between. The CDR3 sequence is 11 residues long. The CDR3 DNA reads TGTGCCAGCAGCTTCTCCTACGAGCAGTACTTC. It codes for CASSFSYEQYF.

This clonotype was counted at least ten times. The gene calls are TRBV7-2 and TRBJ2-5, with D tentatively TRBD1 (5 bases). V shed 6 bases and J shed 4 bases, with 18 bases lying between them. This CDR3 comprises 15 residues. The germline V gene encodes CDR1 SGHTA and CDR2 FQGNSA. In DNA, the CDR3 is TGTGCCAGCAGTAGTACTTACAGGTTCGGAGAGACCCAGTACTTC. This sequence encodes CASSSTYRFGETQYF.

This clonotype has a count of ten or more. The rearrangement uses TRBV12-3 or TRBV12-4 and TRBJ2-3; 8 nucleotides agree with TRBD2. V shed 5 bases, J shed 2 bases, and the junction held 9 bases outside the gene matches. The CDR3 is 16 amino acids. The DNA of the CDR3 is TGTGCCAGCAGTCCCCTCTACGGGAGGGTCACAGATACGCAGTATTTT. Translation gives CASSPLYGRVTDTQYF.

This clonotype was picked up a small number of times. The chain combines TRBV30 with TRBJ2-7; TRBD2 matches at 8 bases. Trimming took 2 bases from V and 2 from J; bases not matched to a gene: 5. Germline V CDR1 and CDR2: GTSNPN, SVGIG (reference sequence). This CDR3 has 14 amino acids. The CDR3 reads CAWSYQREPYEQYF. DNA for the CDR3: TGTGCCTGGAGTTACCAGCGGGAGCCCTACGAGCAGTACTTC.

V is TRBV6-5 and J is TRBJ2-7; TRBD2 agrees at 13 bases. V gave up 6 bases and J gave up 1 base; unmatched junction bases: 3. This CDR3 region has 15 residues. Germline lookup yields CDR1 MNHEY and CDR2 SVGAGI. The DNA of the CDR3 is TGTGCCAGCAGGGGGACTAGCGGGAATTCCTACGAGCAGTACTTC. Translated: CASRGTSGNSYEQYF.

The V and J genes are TRBV5-1 and TRBJ2-7; 9 bases agree with TRBD1. Germline values: CDR1 SGHRS, CDR2 YFSETQ. The CDR3 loop spans 14 amino acids. J gave up 2 bases and V 7 bases, and 7 bases lay outside the gene matches. The CDR3 spells CASAPGQGAYEQYF. DNA for the CDR3: TGCGCCAGCGCACCGGGACAGGGAGCCTACGAGCAGTACTTC.

This clonotype appeared many times. The J gene is TRBJ1-1, the V gene TRBV7-6; no reliable D call. The CDR3 extends over 15 amino acids. Germline CDR1 SGHVS, CDR2 FNYEAQ. Trimming stripped 0 bases from V and 0 bases from J, with 8 bases between. DNA of the CDR3: TGTGCCAGCAGCTTAGCTGAGGTGGTGAACACTGAAGCTTTCTTT. Its protein product is CASSLAEVVNTEAFF.

This clonotype was observed many times. The V gene is TRBV6-5, the J gene TRBJ2-7; D remains unclear. CDR1 and CDR2 (germline): MNHEY, SVGAGI. There are 15 residues in the CDR3. Trimming removed 4 bases at V and 0 bases at J, with 13 bases between. This CDR3 is CASSLMTPTSYEQYF. Here the CDR3 DNA reads TGTGCCAGCAGTTTAATGACACCGACCTCCTACGAGCAGTACTTC.